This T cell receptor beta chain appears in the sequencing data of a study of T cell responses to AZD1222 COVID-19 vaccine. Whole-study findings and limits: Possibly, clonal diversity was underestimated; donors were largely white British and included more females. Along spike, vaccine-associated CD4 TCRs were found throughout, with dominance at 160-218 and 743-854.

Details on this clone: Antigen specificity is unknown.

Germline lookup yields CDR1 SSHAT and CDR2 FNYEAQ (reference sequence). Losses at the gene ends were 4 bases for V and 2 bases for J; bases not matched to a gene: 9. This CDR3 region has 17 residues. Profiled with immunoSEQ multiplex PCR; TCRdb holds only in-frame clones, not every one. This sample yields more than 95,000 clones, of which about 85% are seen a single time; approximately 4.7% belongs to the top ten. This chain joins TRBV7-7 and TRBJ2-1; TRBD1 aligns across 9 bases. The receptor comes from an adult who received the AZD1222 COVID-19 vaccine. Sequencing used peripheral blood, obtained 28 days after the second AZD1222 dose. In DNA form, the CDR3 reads TGTGCCAGCAGCTCCCTTTCGGGGGACAGGGCCTACAATGAGCAGTTCTTC. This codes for CASSSLSGDRAYNEQFF.